Following are 13 T cell receptor beta chains from one sample sequenced in a study of a mutant IDH1 vaccine in newly diagnosed glioma. TCRdb's table, derived via immunoSEQ multiplex PCR, lists solely in-frame clones and lacks some. The sample records tens of thousands of clones, roughly 80% being singletons. Noted time point: week 5, during vaccination. Every vaccine dose comprised 300 ug of mutant IDH1 20-mer peptide plus topical imiquimod. Their specific antigens are unknown. This specimen was PBMCs, taken from a glioma patient whose treatment included an IDH1 peptide vaccine. The receptor source for this set is a woman between 18 and 29 years old with glioma. Some clones in this sample may be carry-over from other donors' samples.

V is TRBV30 and J is TRBJ2-1, with 12 bases lining up with TRBD2. This CDR3 is 24 amino acids long. The germline V gene has CDR1 GTSNPN and CDR2 SVGIG (reference sequence). V lost 0 bases and J lost 0; bases outside the gene matches: 24. The CDR3 reads CAWSVDRWGGLSGTSGHSYNEQFF. CDR3 in DNA: TGTGCCTGGAGTGTAGATCGTTGGGGGGGCCTGTCAGGGACTAGCGGGCACTCCTACAATGAGCAGTTCTTC.

The genes are TRBV19 and TRBJ2-7; 9 nucleotides agree with TRBD2. The V gene end was trimmed by 5 bases and the J gene end by 2 bases; junction bases not matched to a gene: 7. CDR3 length equals 15 residues. Germline CDR1 and CDR2: LNHDA and SQIVND (reference sequence). As DNA, the CDR3 is TGTGCCAGTAGTGGTCGGCGGGAGGGCGCCTACGAGCAGTACTTC. Amino acids: CASSGRREGAYEQYF.

The CDR3 protein is CASSEAWGVEAFF. CDR3 nucleotide sequence: TGTGCCAGCAGTGAAGCATGGGGGGTTGAAGCTTTCTTT. This chain links TRBV6-1 with TRBJ1-1; D possibly corresponds to TRBD1 (5 bases). Trimming left V 0 bases short and J 7 bases short, with 9 bases between. CDR1 and CDR2 from the germline V gene are MNHNS and SASEGT. This CDR3 has 13 amino acids.

The rearrangement uses TRBV4-3 and TRBJ2-2; maybe TRBD1 (5 bases). V lost 1 base and J 7 bases, leaving 10 bases between the germline ends. CDR1 and CDR2 from the germline V gene are LGHNA and YSLEER. The CDR3 loop spans 14 amino acids. The CDR3 region is CASSQVQGIGELFF. The DNA for the CDR3 is TGCGCCAGCAGCCAAGTGCAGGGCATCGGGGAGCTGTTTTTT.

The chain links TRBV9 to TRBJ2-2; D gene ambiguous. Trimming shortened V by 0 bases and J by 10 bases, and 16 bases separated the two germline ends. In germline, CDR1 is SGDLS, CDR2 YYNGEE. The CDR3 totals 15 residues. The CDR3 protein is CASSVEVDGRAELFF. The DNA for the CDR3 is TGTGCCAGCAGCGTAGAGGTGGATGGAAGAGCGGAGCTGTTTTTT.

The genes are TRBV6-1 and TRBJ1-1; D is possibly TRBD1 (5 bases). V lost 6 bases and J lost 4, with 15 bases in between. CDR3 length: 14 amino acids. Germline loops: CDR1 MNHNS, CDR2 SASEGT. Here the CDR3 reads CASRVMAGSTEAFF. The CDR3 DNA sequence: TGTGCCAGCAGAGTCATGGCAGGGTCCACTGAAGCTTTCTTT.

This clone was recorded once. The chain is built from TRBV11-2 and TRBJ1-2; D not resolved. This CDR3 is built from 15 residues. V was cut by 1 base and J by 0 bases, with 9 bases left in between. Germline CDR1 and CDR2: SGHAT and FQNNGV. The CDR3 reads CASSLGFRSNYGYTF. The CDR3 coding sequence is TGTGCCAGCAGCTTAGGGTTTCGATCTAACTATGGCTACACCTTC.

The chain links TRBV18 to TRBJ1-1; perhaps TRBD1 as D (5 bases). The CDR3 length is 14 residues. Trimming left V 2 bases short and J 7 bases short, with 14 bases between. The germline gives CDR1 KGHSH, CDR2 LQKENI. CDR3 sequence (DNA): TGTGCCAGCTCACCAACCGGGGGGAGTGGTGAAGCTTTCTTT. Translating gives CASSPTGGSGEAFF.

V is TRBV29-1 and J is TRBJ2-3; D may be TRBD1 (5 bases). Per germline, CDR1 SQVTM and CDR2 ANQGSEA. Trimming stripped 4 bases from V and 0 bases from J, with 8 bases between. The CDR3 has 13 residues. Here the CDR3 DNA reads TGCAGCGTTGGACAGAGAAGCACAGATACGCAGTATTTT. Its protein is CSVGQRSTDTQYF.

V gene TRBV5-1 combines with J gene TRBJ2-3, with D possibly being TRBD2 (6 bases). The ends were cut back, 2 bases at V and 5 bases at J, with 15 bases in the middle. The CDR3 loop spans 15 amino acids. CDR1 is SGHRS and CDR2 is YFSETQ in the germline V gene. The CDR3 reads CASSLTGTGRDTQYF. The CDR3 DNA follows: TGCGCCAGCAGCTTAACCGGGACTGGAAGAGATACGCAGTATTTT.

V usage is TRBV18 and J usage is TRBJ2-6, with a possible D match to TRBD1 (5 bases). Trimming removed 3 bases from V and 0 bases from J, with 12 bases in between. The germline V gene has CDR1 KGHSH and CDR2 LQKENI. CDR3 length: 17 residues. CDR3: CASSPDNSYSGANVLTF. CDR3 in DNA: TGTGCCAGCTCACCGGACAACTCCTACTCTGGGGCCAACGTCCTGACTTTC.

The chain uses TRBV21-1 and TRBJ2-4; TRBD1 is taken as the D call from the table, unchecked against the DNA. TRBV21-1 is given as a pseudogene. The CDR3 has 18 amino acids. CDR3 nucleotide sequence: TGTGCCAGCAGCACTGGGACAGGGTTCATTCTTGGCAAAAACATTCAGTACTTC. This sequence encodes CASSTGTGFILGKNIQYF.

This clone was recorded once. The gene calls are TRBV7-8 and TRBJ2-3, with D maybe TRBD2 (6 bases). Trimming left V 6 bases short and J 2 bases short, with 15 bases between. Germline assignment: CDR1 SGHVS and CDR2 FQNEAQ. The CDR3 length is 15 residues. The CDR3 reads CASRGEASVTDTQYF. CDR3 in DNA: TGTGCCAGCAGGGGAGAGGCTAGCGTCACAGATACGCAGTATTTT.